Sequencing of this TCR beta chain was carried out in a study of cytomegalovirus exposure and HLA in healthy donors. The CDR3 spans 14 residues. With 5 bases removed from V and 0 bases from J, the gap between germline ends came to 5 bases. The germline V gene encodes CDR1 SGHAT and CDR2 FQNNGV. The PCR ran on 60 Vbeta and 13 Jbeta primers. Here immunoSEQ multiplex PCR was the method, and the copy in TCRdb shows in-frame clones only, minus some. The sample consists of 180,000 or so clones, 76% of them appearing once. Everyone who donated was a healthy bone marrow donor. Overall study findings and caveats: Reported performance of the classifier showed diagnosis of cytomegalovirus status with high specificity and sensitivity. A likely sequencing artifact accounted for one observed cluster of highly shared sequence variants.

A note on this clone: Its specificity is unknown.

The chain is built from TRBV11-2 and TRBJ2-6; no clear D gene. Sequenced material: PBMCs. This TCR was sampled from a female donor in good health and CMV-seronegative. This CDR3 reads CASSKPSGANVLTF. The CDR3 bases are TGTGCCAGCAGCAAGCCCTCTGGGGCCAACGTCCTGACTTTC.